These T cell receptor beta chains were read from a single sample in a study of T cells after yellow fever vaccination. TCRdb re-analysed the 5' RACE reads in MiXCR, keeping a single row per CDR3 protein. Of around 230,000 distinct CDR3 sequences in the sample, over 6.5% were seen once. Sequenced here: CD4+ T cells sorted from PBMCs, sampled on the day of the yellow fever booster vaccination. Receptors originate from a man aged 25 to 45 who received the YFV17D yellow fever vaccine. CDR3s include the opening cysteine and the closing phenylalanine or tryptophan. The D gene is left open where the match is weak. Clone size appears in some rows only: once, few, many, or a class for an expanded clone.

len	abundance	v_gene	d_gene	j_gene	CDR3aa	CDR3nt
18	few	TRBV20-1	TRBD1	TRBJ1-2	CSARVLPGTGGVNYGYTF	TGCAGTGCTAGAGTCCTCCCCGGGACAGGGGGAGTTAACTATGGCTACACCTTC
19	NA	TRBV20-1	NA	TRBJ1-5	CSARRFGTPGLVGNQPQHF	TGCAGTGCTAGACGCTTCGGAACCCCAGGTTTGGTGGGCAATCAGCCCCAGCATTTT
15	many	TRBV10-1	TRBD2	TRBJ2-3	CASSEGGRFTDTQYF	TGCGCCAGCAGTGAGGGCGGGAGGTTTACAGATACGCAGTATTTT
11	NA	TRBV20-1	NA	TRBJ1-2	CSAIGSYGYTF	TGCAGTGCTATCGGATCATATGGCTACACCTTC
18	NA	TRBV3-1	TRBD1	TRBJ2-7	CASSHHLPRTGKSYEQYF	TGTGCCAGCAGCCATCACCTACCACGGACAGGGAAGAGTTACGAGCAGTACTTC
15	few	TRBV6-2/TRBV6-3	TRBD2	TRBJ2-7	CASSYRAGPIYEQYF	TGTGCCAGCAGTTACCGAGCGGGGCCGATCTACGAGCAGTACTTC
16	NA	TRBV5-1	TRBD2	TRBJ2-7	CASSLDLAGGSYEQYF	TGCGCCAGCAGCTTGGATCTAGCGGGAGGCTCCTACGAGCAGTACTTC
13	many	TRBV6-1	NA	TRBJ2-2	CASSTGRAGELFF	TGTGCCAGCAGTACAGGGCGGGCCGGGGAGCTGTTTTTT
13	many	TRBV7-2	TRBD1	TRBJ2-3	CASQTGGLDTQYF	TGTGCCAGCCAGACAGGGGGCTTAGATACGCAGTATTTT
11	few	TRBV25-1	NA	TRBJ2-1	CAGGRHNEQFF	TGTGCTGGGGGGCGCCACAATGAGCAGTTCTTC
16	few	TRBV7-9	TRBD2	TRBJ2-1	CASSNPGTSAYNEQFF	TGTGCCAGCAGCAACCCCGGGACTAGCGCCTACAATGAGCAGTTCTTC
15	few	TRBV7-2	TRBD2	TRBJ2-5	CASSLMVAGEETQYF	TGTGCCAGCAGCCTGATGGTAGCGGGAGAGGAGACCCAGTACTTC
14	few	TRBV5-1	TRBD2	TRBJ2-1	CASSTGTSGGTQFF	TGCGCCAGCAGCACCGGGACTAGCGGGGGAACACAGTTCTTC
11	many	TRBV20-1	NA	TRBJ2-3	CRAGTTDTQYF	TGCAGAGCGGGCACCACAGATACGCAGTATTTT
15	few	TRBV6-2/TRBV6-3	NA	TRBJ2-5	CASSYSTMTGETQYF	TGTGCCAGCAGTTACTCGACCATGACTGGGGAGACCCAGTACTTC
13	few	TRBV15	NA	TRBJ2-3	CATKPSYSDTQYF	TGTGCCACCAAGCCTAGTTATTCAGATACGCAGTATTTT
16	NA	TRBV9	TRBD1	TRBJ2-3	CASSVGDRVVTDTQYF	TGTGCCAGCAGCGTAGGAGACAGGGTAGTAACAGATACGCAGTATTTT
12	many	TRBV28	NA	TRBJ1-1	CASTASNTEAFF	TGTGCCAGTACAGCGTCGAACACTGAAGCTTTCTTT
15	few	TRBV28	NA	TRBJ2-3	CASSLWRKKYDTQYF	TGTGCCAGCAGTTTATGGCGAAAAAAGTACGATACGCAGTATTTT
15	few	TRBV12-3/TRBV12-4	TRBD1	TRBJ2-3	CASTLGQGSGDTQYF	TGTGCCAGCACGCTAGGACAGGGGTCGGGAGATACGCAGTATTTT
9	many	TRBV7-9	NA	TRBJ2-1	CASPNEQFF	TGTGCCAGCCCCAATGAGCAGTTCTTC
14	many	TRBV5-6	NA	TRBJ2-5	CASSSQAGHETQYF	TGTGCCAGCAGCTCGCAGGCAGGGCACGAGACCCAGTACTTC
17	NA	TRBV11-2	TRBD2	TRBJ2-1	CASSLDPGLAGATEQFF	TGTGCCAGCAGCTTAGATCCGGGACTAGCGGGAGCGACTGAGCAGTTCTTC
14	many	TRBV12-3/TRBV12-4	TRBD2	TRBJ2-1	CASRSGGSYNEQFF	TGTGCCAGCAGGTCGGGGGGCTCCTACAATGAGCAGTTCTTC
14	many	TRBV12-3/TRBV12-4	NA	TRBJ1-4	CASSPHKGSEKLFF	TGTGCCAGCAGTCCTCACAAGGGGTCTGAAAAACTGTTTTTT
14	many	TRBV7-2	TRBD1	TRBJ2-7	CASSQDRDPGEQYF	TGTGCCAGCAGTCAGGACAGGGACCCGGGGGAGCAGTACTTC
16	few	TRBV5-6	NA	TRBJ2-3	CASSLRFGTSTDTQYF	TGTGCCAGCAGCTTGCGTTTCGGAACTAGCACAGATACGCAGTATTTT
14	NA	TRBV20-1	NA	TRBJ1-5	CSARDHAGNQPQHF	TGCAGTGCTAGAGATCATGCAGGGAATCAGCCCCAGCATTTT
14	few	TRBV28	NA	TRBJ2-6	CASIAHSGANVLTF	TGTGCCAGCATTGCACACTCTGGGGCCAACGTCCTGACTTTC
14	few	TRBV6-1	NA	TRBJ2-5	CASNQPGRKETQYF	TGTGCCAGCAATCAGCCGGGACGAAAAGAGACCCAGTACTTC
17	few	TRBV15	NA	TRBJ2-2	CATSALGHRANTGELFF	TGTGCCACCAGCGCCCTGGGACACAGGGCGAACACCGGGGAGCTGTTTTTT
12	few	TRBV5-1	NA	TRBJ1-1	CASSVNGPGAFF	TGCGCCAGCAGCGTCAACGGGCCGGGAGCTTTCTTT
12	many	TRBV6-6	TRBD1	TRBJ2-7	CASTRQGYEQYF	TGTGCCAGCACCAGACAGGGCTACGAGCAGTACTTC
14	few	TRBV7-9	TRBD2	TRBJ2-5	CASSIPGTSGSQYF	TGTGCCAGCAGCATACCCGGGACTAGCGGGAGCCAGTACTTC
13	few	TRBV6-1	NA	TRBJ1-2	CASSRRGNYGYTF	TGTGCCAGCAGTCGTCGAGGCAACTATGGCTACACCTTC
14	NA	TRBV7-2	NA	TRBJ2-2	CASSSYSSAGELFF	TGTGCCAGCAGCTCCTATTCCTCAGCCGGGGAGCTGTTTTTT
13	many	TRBV14	NA	TRBJ2-7	CASSFSGAGEQYF	TGTGCCAGCAGTTTTTCAGGGGCCGGGGAGCAGTACTTC
15	NA	TRBV12-3/TRBV12-4	NA	TRBJ2-1	CASSIPTSIRNEQFF	TGTGCCAGCAGCATCCCGACTAGTATCAGGAATGAGCAGTTCTTC
12	NA	TRBV29-1	NA	TRBJ1-2	CSVVRTEHGYTF	TGCAGCGTTGTTCGGACAGAACATGGCTACACCTTC
15	few	TRBV4-2	TRBD1	TRBJ1-6	CASSQDATGNSPLHF	TGTGCCAGCAGCCAAGATGCGACAGGGAATTCACCCCTCCACTTT
16	many	TRBV7-9	NA	TRBJ1-4	CASSLPRQLQSEKLFF	TGTGCCAGCAGCTTACCCCGACAGCTTCAATCGGAAAAACTGTTTTTT
15	NA	TRBV7-9	NA	TRBJ2-7	CASSHSSQRIWEQYF	TGTGCCAGCAGCCACAGTTCACAGCGAATCTGGGAGCAGTACTTC
13	many	TRBV7-2	NA	TRBJ2-2	CASSAANTGELFF	TGTGCCAGCAGCGCAGCGAACACCGGGGAGCTGTTTTTT
15	few	TRBV24-1	NA	TRBJ2-7	CATSEEDTVKYEQYF	TGTGCCACCAGTGAGGAAGATACCGTCAAATACGAGCAGTACTTC
16	few	TRBV9	TRBD1	TRBJ2-7	CASSVGLGQGFDEQYF	TGTGCCAGCAGCGTAGGGCTGGGACAGGGTTTTGACGAGCAGTACTTC
15	many	TRBV6-5	NA	TRBJ2-7	CASSYSGGSVYEQYF	TGTGCCAGCAGTTACTCTGGAGGGAGTGTCTACGAGCAGTACTTC
12	NA	TRBV7-2	NA	TRBJ1-2	CASSTSGYGYTF	TGTGCCAGCAGCACCTCTGGGTATGGCTACACCTTC
14	many	TRBV29-1	TRBD2	TRBJ2-7	CSVGSGAATYEQYF	TGCAGCGTTGGAAGCGGGGCCGCAACCTACGAGCAGTACTTC
14	few	TRBV5-1	TRBD1	TRBJ2-3	CASSLGTGADTQYF	TGCGCCAGCAGCCTTGGGACAGGGGCAGATACGCAGTATTTT
15	few	TRBV12-3/TRBV12-4	TRBD1	TRBJ1-4	CASTPRGRYFGQLFF	TGTGCCAGCACCCCCAGGGGGAGATACTTCGGTCAGCTGTTTTTT
15	many	TRBV7-8	NA	TRBJ2-5	CASSLVKGPQETQYF	TGTGCCAGCAGCTTAGTAAAGGGTCCACAAGAGACCCAGTACTTC
15	NA	TRBV2	NA	TRBJ2-3	CASKSRLIDGDTQYF	TGTGCCAGCAAATCGAGGCTCATCGACGGAGATACGCAGTATTTT
15	few	TRBV27	NA	TRBJ2-7	CASRPAGQGTSEQYF	TGTGCCAGCAGGCCAGCAGGGCAGGGGACCTCCGAGCAGTACTTC
14	NA	TRBV7-2	TRBD2	TRBJ2-1	CASSLPGGYNEQFF	TGTGCCAGCAGCTTACCGGGAGGGTACAATGAGCAGTTCTTC
14	NA	TRBV19	TRBD1	TRBJ1-4	CASSPGQGYEKLFF	TGTGCCAGTAGTCCAGGACAGGGGTATGAAAAACTGTTTTTT
13	many	TRBV20-1	NA	TRBJ2-2	CSAREVATGELFF	TGCAGTGCTAGGGAGGTTGCCACCGGGGAGCTGTTTTTT
16	NA	TRBV20-1	TRBD2	TRBJ2-5	CCASSGVAGEGETQYF	TGCTGTGCTTCCTCAGGGGTAGCGGGAGAAGGAGAGACCCAGTACTTC
14	few	TRBV5-1	NA	TRBJ2-5	CASRQRTDQETQYF	TGCGCCAGCAGACAAAGGACAGACCAAGAGACCCAGTACTTC
15	NA	TRBV10-3	TRBD2	TRBJ2-1	CAISASGDLFNEQFF	TGTGCCATCAGTGCTAGCGGGGACCTTTTCAATGAGCAGTTCTTC